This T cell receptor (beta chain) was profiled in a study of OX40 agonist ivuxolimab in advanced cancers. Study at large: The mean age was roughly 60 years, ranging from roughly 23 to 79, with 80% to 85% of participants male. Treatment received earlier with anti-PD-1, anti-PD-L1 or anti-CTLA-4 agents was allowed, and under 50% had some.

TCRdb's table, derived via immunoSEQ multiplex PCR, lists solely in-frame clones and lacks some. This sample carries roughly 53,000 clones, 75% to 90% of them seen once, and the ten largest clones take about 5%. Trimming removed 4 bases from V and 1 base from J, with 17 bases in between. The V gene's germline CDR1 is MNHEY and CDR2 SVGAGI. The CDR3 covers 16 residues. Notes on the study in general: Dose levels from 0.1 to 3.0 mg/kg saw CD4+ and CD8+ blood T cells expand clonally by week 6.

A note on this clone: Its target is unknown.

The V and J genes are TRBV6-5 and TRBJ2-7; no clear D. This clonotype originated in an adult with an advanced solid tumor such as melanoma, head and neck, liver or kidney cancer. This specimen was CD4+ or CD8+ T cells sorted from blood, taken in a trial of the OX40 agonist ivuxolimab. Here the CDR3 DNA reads TGTGCCAGCAGTTCCGTCGGGCCCCCCTATTCCTACGAGCAGTACTTC. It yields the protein CASSSVGPPYSYEQYF.